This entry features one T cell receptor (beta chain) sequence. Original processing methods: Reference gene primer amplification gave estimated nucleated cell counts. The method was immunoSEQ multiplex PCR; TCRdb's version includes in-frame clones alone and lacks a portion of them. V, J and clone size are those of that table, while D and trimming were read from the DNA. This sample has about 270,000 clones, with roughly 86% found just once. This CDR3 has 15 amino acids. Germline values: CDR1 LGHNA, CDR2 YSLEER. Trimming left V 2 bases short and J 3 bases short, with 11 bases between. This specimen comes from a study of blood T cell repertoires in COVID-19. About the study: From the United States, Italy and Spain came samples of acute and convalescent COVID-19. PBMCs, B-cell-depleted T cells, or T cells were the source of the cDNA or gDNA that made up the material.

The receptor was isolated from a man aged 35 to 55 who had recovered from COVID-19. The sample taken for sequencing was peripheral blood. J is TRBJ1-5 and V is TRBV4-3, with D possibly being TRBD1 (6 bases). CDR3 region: CASSQILGANQPQHF. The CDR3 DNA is TGCGCCAGCAGCCAAATCTTGGGGGCCAATCAGCCCCAGCATTTT.